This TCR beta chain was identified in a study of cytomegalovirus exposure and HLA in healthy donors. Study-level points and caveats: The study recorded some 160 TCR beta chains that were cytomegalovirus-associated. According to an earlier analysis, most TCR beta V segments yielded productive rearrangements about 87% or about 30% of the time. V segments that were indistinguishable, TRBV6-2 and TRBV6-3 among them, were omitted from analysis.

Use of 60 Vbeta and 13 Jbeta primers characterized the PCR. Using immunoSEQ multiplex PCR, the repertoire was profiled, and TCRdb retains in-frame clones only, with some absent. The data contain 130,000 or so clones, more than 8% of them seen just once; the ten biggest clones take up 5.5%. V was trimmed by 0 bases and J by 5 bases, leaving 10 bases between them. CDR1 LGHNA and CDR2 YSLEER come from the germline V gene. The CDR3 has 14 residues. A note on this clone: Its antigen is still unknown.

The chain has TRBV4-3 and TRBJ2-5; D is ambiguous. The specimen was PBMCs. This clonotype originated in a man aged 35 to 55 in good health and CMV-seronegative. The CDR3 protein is CASSQETRSETQYF. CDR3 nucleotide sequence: TGCGCCAGCAGCCAAGAGACCAGGTCTGAGACCCAGTACTTC.